This TCR beta chain was sequenced in a study of T cell repertoires in cytomegalovirus infection. Study-level information: It was the public TCR beta signatures that indicated both CMV infection and matching HLA type.

TCRdb reprocessed the reads with MiXCR, giving one entry per CDR3 protein. The sample has 640,000 or so distinct CDR3 sequences, roughly 30% seen once. The CDR3 totals 15 residues. With 4 bases removed from V and 2 bases from J, the gap between germline ends came to 14 bases. CDR1 SGHTA and CDR2 FQGNSA come from the germline V gene. This clonotype was counted at least ten times. Its target is unknown. The material was cultured PBMCs, obtained from culture after CMV antigen stimulation. The chain combines TRBV7-2 with TRBJ2-5; possibly TRBD1 for D (6 bases). The TCR comes from a human donor in good health (CMV status not recorded). Some clones in this sample may be carry-over from other donors' samples. The CDR3 protein is CASSWKQGLQETQYF. CDR3 DNA: TGTGCCAGCAGCTGGAAACAGGGCTTGCAAGAGACCCAGTACTTC.